Listed below are T cell receptor beta chains from one sample, sequenced in a study of blood T cell repertoires in COVID-19. Produced via immunoSEQ multiplex PCR; TCRdb's table is partial and in-frame only. The sample yields around 470,000 clones, roughly nine tenths seen once. The specimen sequenced was peripheral blood. The receptor source for this set is a man aged 18 to 29 with COVID-19, enrolled during active disease. Both conserved end residues are part of each CDR3. The order of the fields is CDR3 protein, J gene, V gene.

CDR3 protein: CASSLDIGNTIYF
J gene: TRBJ1-3
V gene: TRBV12-3/TRBV12-4

CDR3 protein: CASTTDTGELFF
J gene: TRBJ2-2
V gene: TRBV2

CDR3 protein: CASSKRTDNSPLHF
J gene: TRBJ1-6
V gene: TRBV6-6

CDR3 protein: CAIRVLQQGITEAFF
J gene: TRBJ1-1
V gene: TRBV10-3

CDR3 protein: CASSQRGSMNTEAFF
J gene: TRBJ1-1
V gene: TRBV3-1/TRBV3-2

CDR3 protein: CASTGIRGEQYF
J gene: TRBJ2-7
V gene: TRBV2

CDR3 protein: CASSLQVVTEAFF
J gene: TRBJ1-1
V gene: TRBV28

CDR3 protein: CASRQTGTSGEQYF
J gene: TRBJ2-7
V gene: TRBV11-3

CDR3 protein: CASSQYGTYEQYF
J gene: TRBJ2-7
V gene: TRBV14

CDR3 protein: CASRSVGGANYGYTF
J gene: TRBJ1-2
V gene: TRBV5-6

CDR3 protein: CASSLSQHSNEKLFF
J gene: TRBJ1-4
V gene: TRBV7-2

CDR3 protein: CASSTTRGSPLHF
J gene: TRBJ1-6
V gene: TRBV6-6

CDR3 protein: CASSLAAVSYNEQFF
J gene: TRBJ2-1
V gene: TRBV7-2

CDR3 protein: CASSTQGFQPQHF
J gene: TRBJ1-5
V gene: TRBV7-2

CDR3 protein: CASSESGYEQYF
J gene: TRBJ2-7
V gene: TRBV25-1

CDR3 protein: CASSHPGQSSGNTIYF
J gene: TRBJ1-3
V gene: TRBV18

CDR3 protein: CASSLQGNQPQHF
J gene: TRBJ1-5
V gene: TRBV27

CDR3 protein: CASSLVLAAYNEQFF
J gene: TRBJ2-1
V gene: TRBV13

CDR3 protein: CASSRDSLDIQYF
J gene: TRBJ2-4
V gene: TRBV7-3

CDR3 protein: CASSEQGYYNEQFF
J gene: TRBJ2-1
V gene: TRBV2

CDR3 protein: CAWRRLAITEQFF
J gene: TRBJ2-1
V gene: TRBV30

CDR3 protein: CASSLTRESYNEQFF
J gene: TRBJ2-1
V gene: TRBV18

CDR3 protein: CASSLSRVNVAREQYF
J gene: TRBJ2-7
V gene: TRBV7-2

CDR3 protein: CATSDSRGAGEKLFF
J gene: TRBJ1-4
V gene: TRBV24-1

CDR3 protein: CASSQDASGHEQYF
J gene: TRBJ2-7
V gene: TRBV3-1/TRBV3-2

CDR3 protein: CASNSGGTDTQYF
J gene: TRBJ2-3
V gene: TRBV6-5

CDR3 protein: CASSLVGQASEKLFF
J gene: TRBJ1-4
V gene: TRBV11-2

CDR3 protein: CASNRRTTSETQYF
J gene: TRBJ2-5
V gene: TRBV5-4

CDR3 protein: CASSLAGGFDTQYF
J gene: TRBJ2-3
V gene: TRBV6-5

CDR3 protein: CASSIGQGGSPLHF
J gene: TRBJ1-6
V gene: TRBV7-9

CDR3 protein: CASSLEGQRVAFF
J gene: TRBJ1-1
V gene: TRBV28

CDR3 protein: CASSIRGNRGQNIQYF
J gene: TRBJ2-4
V gene: TRBV19

CDR3 protein: CASSGAGRTEAFF
J gene: TRBJ1-1
V gene: TRBV28

CDR3 protein: CASSRQPLGGSYEQYF
J gene: TRBJ2-7
V gene: TRBV27

CDR3 protein: CASSPSTAGGYEQYF
J gene: TRBJ2-7
V gene: TRBV5-1

CDR3 protein: CASSVQGGNGYTF
J gene: TRBJ1-2
V gene: TRBV2

CDR3 protein: CASSLYGSTDTQYF
J gene: TRBJ2-3
V gene: TRBV7-2

CDR3 protein: CASSHRTREGYGYTF
J gene: TRBJ1-2
V gene: TRBV5-6

CDR3 protein: CASSTTGPGANVLTF
J gene: TRBJ2-6
V gene: TRBV18

CDR3 protein: CASVTNLEVNTEAFF
J gene: TRBJ1-1
V gene: TRBV12-5

CDR3 protein: CASSLDSPAQYF
J gene: TRBJ2-5
V gene: TRBV5-6

CDR3 protein: CASSLPGGAGEQFF
J gene: TRBJ2-1
V gene: TRBV7-9

CDR3 protein: CASSHPGEADTEAFF
J gene: TRBJ1-1
V gene: TRBV11-3

CDR3 protein: CASGLRGGDEQFF
J gene: TRBJ2-1
V gene: TRBV12-5

CDR3 protein: CASRRSGERSYEQYF
J gene: TRBJ2-7
V gene: TRBV27

CDR3 protein: CASSDFSGDNQPQHF
J gene: TRBJ1-5
V gene: TRBV2

CDR3 protein: CASSQNRGQETQYF
J gene: TRBJ2-5
V gene: TRBV14

CDR3 protein: CASSSRLGQETQYF
J gene: TRBJ2-5
V gene: TRBV19

CDR3 protein: CASSGHQGNEQFF
J gene: TRBJ2-1
V gene: TRBV10-2

CDR3 protein: CASSFPGSGSTYNEQFF
J gene: TRBJ2-1
V gene: TRBV5-4

CDR3 protein: CASSLEVAGGDTQYF
J gene: TRBJ2-3
V gene: TRBV11-2

CDR3 protein: CASSLRGGLSSTRTDTQYF
J gene: TRBJ2-3
V gene: TRBV5-1

CDR3 protein: CASSLDSYYEQYF
J gene: TRBJ2-7
V gene: TRBV5-4

CDR3 protein: CASNELATSRHTQYF
J gene: TRBJ2-3
V gene: TRBV2

CDR3 protein: CASSLRATYPPFF
J gene: TRBJ1-1
V gene: TRBV7-9

CDR3 protein: CASSPQGATEAFF
J gene: TRBJ1-1
V gene: TRBV7-9

CDR3 protein: CATADSHQETQYF
J gene: TRBJ2-5
V gene: TRBV24-1

CDR3 protein: CASKTGTGTMNTEAFF
J gene: TRBJ1-1
V gene: TRBV19